The T cell receptor (beta chain) under discussion was sequenced for a study of low-dose radiotherapy and immunotherapy resistance in tumors. Overall study context: A total of 6.5 Gy was given to Cohort 1 as 0.5 Gy per fraction every 2 weeks. A dose of 1 Gy per fraction every two weeks went to Cohort 2, totaling 13 Gy over 26 weeks. Each patient was administered nivolumab intravenously at 240 mg, which was a flat dose, every two weeks, along with intravenous ipilimumab at 1 mg/kg every six weeks.

The CDR3 is 14 residues long. The V gene lost 0 bases and the J gene lost 7 bases, with 14 bases spanning the gap. Germline lookup yields CDR1 SGHRS and CDR2 YFSETQ. Time point noted: before trial treatment. Inclusion covered patients whose advanced solid tumors lacked tumor-infiltrating lymphocytes. TRAV- and TRBV-specific primers, spanning alpha and beta chains, primed first-strand cDNA. Over around 19 PCR cycles, TCRs were amplified from a constant-region primer and V-primer adapter. TCRdb reanalysed the reads using MiXCR and keeps one entry per CDR3 protein. The sample contains 80,000 to 95,000 distinct CDR3 sequences, 9.4% of which appear only once. This clonotype was counted ten times or more.

This TCR derives from a male donor with prostate cancer. Sequenced material: PBMCs, taken before treatment. The chain combines TRBV5-1 with TRBJ2-7, with D possibly TRBD1 on 6 matching bases. The CDR3 region has the DNA TGCGCCAGCAGCTTGGGGCAGGGGTCGGGTGAGCAGTACTTC. This codes for CASSLGQGSGEQYF.